This paragraph covers one T cell receptor (beta chain) sequence. No antigen is known for it. Base-call qualities are not available, and no considerably larger clone is one nucleotide away. The CDR3 regions of human TCRbeta chains were analyzed by immunosequencing. In the authors' own workflow: TCRs in the repertoires were compared against a reference library of SARS-CoV-2-specific TCRs that had been generated with the MIRA antigen-specificity platform. Breadth meant the fraction of unique TCRs that were SARS-CoV-2-associated, whereas depth meant the fraction of total T cells that were SARS-CoV-2-associated. Using the MIRA data, every spike-specific TCR was mapped to the spike region that the TCR reacted to and assigned to either a CD4 or a CD8 class. Log10-transformed breadth and depth values were compared by one-way ANOVA with Sidak's multiple comparisons tests. The table comes from immuneACCESS by way of TCRdb, which keeps in-frame sequences with V and J called. Part of the clones is missing from these tables; in studies checked, under half for an unresolved V gene and the rest for unknown reasons. V and J calls plus clone size are reproduced from that table; the DNA served to infer D and trimming. The sample table shows around 120,000 clones, and more than 70% are seen once. Roughly 18% of the sample belongs to the ten largest clones.

These data belong to a study of T cell responses to AZD1222 COVID-19 vaccine (dated by TCRdb to about 2021). Concerning the study at large: A total of under 250 trial participants underwent TCR sequencing, of whom about 210 had received two doses of AZD1222 and some 25 had received two doses of the MenACWY control vaccine. Trial participants were enrolled into age subgroups of 18-55, 56-69 and 70-plus years, which contained about 150, 28 and 57 TCR-sequenced participants, respectively. Points the paper makes about the study in general: Most participants were white British and females outnumbered males, and the authors suggested that clonal diversity may have been underestimated. After two AZD1222 doses, both the breadth and the depth of spike-specific TCRs were significantly higher than at day 0 and than in MenACWY recipients. Only 5 to 7 AZD1222 recipients were SARS-CoV-2 seropositive at baseline, limiting conclusions about previously exposed vaccinees. Because no day 14 peak-response samples were available, the repertoires could be characterized only after the peak T cell response. Reportedly, close to half of the unique spike-specific TCRs recognized epitopes lying outside the regions that are mutated in the B.1.351 and B.1.1.7 variants. Vaccine-associated CD4 TCRs spanned the whole spike protein, with dominant responses in regions 160-218 and 743-854. The 56-69-year group was small, and its depth increase did not reach significance, likely because of low power.

V and J are trimmed by 3 bases and 1 base, and the gene matches miss 8 bases of the junction. The germline V gene yields SQVTM for CDR1 and ANQGSEA for CDR2. The cysteine opens and the phenylalanine closes a CDR3 of 15 amino acids. The only DNA kept is the CDR3, 45 bases in frame from the first base. The time point label of this sample denotes: about 28 days (+/-7) after the second vaccine dose. AZD1222 recipients whose second dose came at about 4 weeks and those whose second dose came at about 12 weeks were combined into one group, since spike-specific TCR depth and breadth did not differ between the two schedules. Vaccinee samples were obtained from the UK trials COV001 and COV002, which included a single-blind randomized controlled phase 2/3 trial of AZD1222 (ChAdOx1 nCoV-19) in healthy adults. For TCRbeta chain sequencing, PBMC samples were collected from trial participants at day 0 and at day 28 after the second dose.

The source of this sequence is an adult who received the AZD1222 COVID-19 vaccine. This material consisted of peripheral blood, taken 28 days after the second AZD1222 dose. This receptor chain uses TRBV29-1 and TRBJ1-2; 7 central nucleotides agree with TRBD1. The CDR3 protein sequence reads: CSVEPRDRNNYGYTF. The DNA sequence is given as TGCAGCGTTGAGCCTAGGGACAGAAATAACTATGGCTACACCTTC.